This TCR beta chain was sequenced in a study of T cells expressing NK-cell markers. Looking at the study overall: Sorted CD3+CD56+NKG2C+, CD3+CD56+NKG2C- and CD3+CD56-NKG2C+ T cells supplied TCR beta repertoires.

TCRdb reanalyzed the 5' RACE reads, giving one entry per CDR3 protein sequence and no DNA. This table lists a few hundred thousand distinct CDR3 sequences. Concerning this clonotype itself: The target antigen is unknown.

Whole-study results and caveats: The study did not resolve the HCMV specificity of expanded NKG2C+ T cell clones. Where several donors were concerned, these clonotypes also led the CD3+CD56-NKG2C+ fraction.

CDR3 length: 16 residues. The germline V gene has CDR1 MGHRA and CDR2 YSYEKL. The sample comprised blood T cells: a sorted CD56 or NKG2C T cell subset, CD4+ or CD8+ T cells, or bulk PBMC T cells (not recorded which). This chain connects TRBV4-1 to TRBJ2-5; TCRdb returns TRBD2, unconfirmable since there is no DNA. The TCR was taken from a man aged 18-75 years in good health. The CDR3 sequence: CASSQISGGNQETQYF.